The 16 T cell receptor beta chains below come from one sample, sequenced in a study of blood T cell repertoires in COVID-19 (dated by TCRdb to 2020 to 2021). Libraries were built with the immunoSEQ multiplex PCR assay. The source is immuneACCESS, and TCRdb retained only in-frame sequences with V and J called. Part of the clones is not carried over; for the studies checked, unresolved V genes explain less than half of this, and the remainder is unexplained. The sample profile shows tens of thousands of clones; 82% of them were found once. The top ten clones comprise over 8.5% of the sample. What was sequenced was peripheral blood. All receptors come from a man between 45 and 60 years old with acute or convalescent COVID-19.

The chain uses TRBV7-9 and TRBJ1-5, with a tentative D call TRBD1 (6 bases). Germline-derived CDR1 and CDR2 are SEHNR and FQNEAQ (reference sequence). Trimming cost V 2 bases and J 3 bases, with 23 bases left between them. This CDR3 is built from 19 residues. CDR3 protein: CASSLSWGGEEGFNQPQHF. The CDR3 region has the DNA TGTGCCAGCAGCTTATCATGGGGGGGCGAGGAGGGATTCAATCAGCCCCAGCATTTT. Full variable domain (remainder filled in from reference TRBV7-9 and TRBJ1-5): DTGVSQNPRHKITKRGQNVTFRCDPISEHNRLYWYRQTLGQGPEFLTYFQNEAQLEKSRLLSDRFSAERPKGSFSTLEIQRTEQGDSAMYLCASSLSWGGEEGFNQPQHFGDGTRLSIL.

The chain carries TRBV4-1 and TRBJ2-1; 11 bases are a match to TRBD2. J was trimmed by 6 bases and V by 0 bases; bases with no gene match: 4. The CDR3 contains 16 residues. Germline lookup yields CDR1 MGHRA and CDR2 YSYEKL. The CDR3 region is CASSQDYGLAGNEQFF. In DNA, the CDR3 is TGCGCCAGCAGCCAAGATTACGGACTAGCGGGCAATGAGCAGTTCTTC.

V is TRBV7-2 and J is TRBJ2-3; 9 bases fit TRBD2. The CDR3 totals 17 residues. CDR1 is SGHTA and CDR2 is FQGNSA in the germline V gene. V shed 1 base and J 2 bases; nucleotides not matched to a gene: 7. The CDR3 DNA reads as TGTGCCAGCAGCTTAGTAGGTAGCGGGGGCCACACAGATACGCAGTATTTT. Amino acids: CASSLVGSGGHTDTQYF.

The rearrangement uses TRBV4-3 and TRBJ2-1; D unresolved. Germline V gives CDR1 LGHNA, CDR2 YSLEER. The length of the CDR3 is 13 residues. Trimming took 1 base from V and 5 from J, leaving 6 bases between them. The CDR3 DNA follows: TGCGCCAGCAGCCAAGGGGCTAACAATGAGCAGTTCTTC. Its protein product is CASSQGANNEQFF.

The J gene is TRBJ1-5, the V gene TRBV19; D may be TRBD1 (5 bases). The germline V gene has CDR1 LNHDA and CDR2 SQIVND (reference sequence). Trimming took 7 bases from V and 3 from J, leaving 10 bases between them. The CDR3 contains 13 residues. The CDR3 protein is CASTAGHNQPQHF. DNA of the CDR3: TGTGCCAGTACCGCAGGGCACAATCAGCCCCAGCATTTT.

The genes are TRBV7-9 and TRBJ2-1; possibly TRBD2 for D (6 bases). This CDR3 has 15 amino acids. With 1 base removed from V and 8 bases from J, the gap between germline ends came to 15 bases. Germline V gene lookup returns CDR1 SEHNR and CDR2 FQNEAQ (reference sequence). The CDR3 reads CASSLVAVLVDEQFF. The DNA of the CDR3 is TGTGCCAGCAGCTTAGTAGCGGTCCTAGTGGATGAGCAGTTCTTC.

The chain uses TRBV27 and TRBJ1-2; 7 bases are shared with TRBD1. There are 14 residues in the CDR3. V gave up 3 bases and J gave up 8 bases; unmatched junction bases: 9. Germline-derived CDR1 and CDR2 are MNHEY and SMNVEV (reference sequence). The CDR3 nucleotides are TGTGCCAGCAGTTTCGACAGACAGGGTGAAGGCTACACCTTC. Encoded protein: CASSFDRQGEGYTF.

The chain links TRBV27 to TRBJ1-1; 7 bases line up with TRBD1. V lost 4 bases, J lost 2 bases, and 4 bases stayed unmatched. CDR1 MNHEY and CDR2 SMNVEV come from the germline V gene (reference sequence). CDR3 length equals 14 residues. The CDR3 spells CASSWDSGNTEAFF. CDR3 nucleotides: TGTGCCAGCAGTTGGGACAGCGGAAACACTGAAGCTTTCTTT.

The chain is built from TRBV7-3 and TRBJ2-3; maybe TRBD2 (6 bases). V shed 5 bases and J shed 6 bases, with 18 bases lying between them. CDR1 is SGHTA, CDR2 FQGTGA, per germline. This CDR3 region has 15 residues. CDR3 protein: CASSPSNGGGDTQYF. The DNA of the CDR3 is TGTGCCAGCAGCCCCTCGAACGGGGGTGGGGATACGCAGTATTTT.

The chain links TRBV30 to TRBJ1-1, with D possibly TRBD1 on 5 matching bases. V lost 8 bases, J lost 9 bases, and 19 bases lay in between. Germline lookup yields CDR1 GTSNPN and CDR2 SVGIG (reference sequence). This CDR3 has 12 amino acids. The CDR3 sequence is CAGDWGRLKAFF. CDR3 nucleotides: TGTGCCGGAGATTGGGGCAGACTTAAAGCTTTCTTT. Full variable domain (missing parts from reference TRBV30 and TRBJ1-1): SQTIHQWPATLVQPVGSPLSLECTVEGTSNPNLYWYRQAAGRGLQLLFYSVGIGQISSEVPQNLSASRPQDRQFILSSKKLLLSDSGFYLCAGDWGRLKAFFGQGTRLTVV.

V is TRBV3-1 (or the pseudogene TRBV3-2) and J is TRBJ2-3; unclear D gene. V lost 3 bases and J lost 0, with 7 bases in between. The germline CDR1 and CDR2 sequences are LGHDT and YNNKEL (reference sequence). The CDR3 extends over 14 amino acids. The CDR3 is CASSQGYSTDTQYF. In DNA, the CDR3 is TGTGCCAGCAGCCAGGGCTATAGCACAGATACGCAGTATTTT.

The chain is built from TRBV28 and TRBJ2-2; D is unresolved. The length of the CDR3 is 13 residues. V shed 3 bases and J shed 5 bases, with 7 bases lying between them. CDR1 is MDHEN, CDR2 SYDVKM, per germline. CDR3 DNA: TGTGCCAGCAGTTTTCCATTTACCGGGGAGCTGTTTTTT. This encodes CASSFPFTGELFF. Complete variable domain (other parts from reference TRBV28 and TRBJ2-2): DVKVTQSSRYLVKRTGEKVFLECVQDMDHENMFWYRQDPGLGLRLIYFSYDVKMKEKGDIPEGYSVSREKKERFSLILESASTNQTSMYLCASSFPFTGELFFGEGSRLTVL.

The V and J genes are TRBV19 and TRBJ1-5; the D is unclear. Per the germline V gene, CDR1 is LNHDA and CDR2 is SQIVND (reference sequence). V shed 5 bases and J shed 3 bases, with 14 bases lying between them. The CDR3 sequence is 15 residues long. The CDR3 is CASSSLVVTNQPQHF. The CDR3 DNA reads as TGTGCCAGTAGTTCCTTGGTAGTCACCAATCAGCCCCAGCATTTT.

This chain connects TRBV27 to TRBJ1-2, with TRBD1 matching 7 bases. V lost 6 bases and J lost 0; bases outside the gene matches: 4. CDR3 size: 14 residues. Germline loops: CDR1 MNHEY, CDR2 SMNVEV (reference sequence). As DNA, the CDR3 is TGTGCCAGCAGGTTGACAGGGACTAACTATGGCTACACCTTC. The encoded protein is CASRLTGTNYGYTF.

The sample holds a few counts of this clone. The V gene is TRBV12-3 or TRBV12-4, the J gene TRBJ2-1; weak D call: TRBD1 (6 bases). V shed 5 bases and J shed 9 bases, with 11 bases lying between them. This CDR3 contains 12 residues. The CDR3 loop reads CASSPRTAEQFF. CDR3 coding DNA: TGTGCCAGCAGTCCTCGGACAGCTGAGCAGTTCTTC.

This clone was counted between two and nine times. The chain recombines TRBV6-5 with TRBJ1-2, with D perhaps TRBD1 (6 bases). The CDR3 loop spans 15 amino acids. Looked up from germline, CDR1 is MNHEY and CDR2 is SVGAGI. The V and J ends lost 6 bases and 6 bases respectively, with 20 bases between them. CDR3 residues: CASSRGRGGTDGYTF. In DNA, the CDR3 is TGTGCCAGCAGCCGCGGAAGGGGGGGAACGGATGGCTACACCTTC.